This entry features one T cell receptor (beta chain) sequence. Its antigen is still unknown. No per-base quality is available; no much larger clone lies one base away. These data are taken from a study of patients and donors after allogeneic stem cell transplantation (dated by TCRdb to 2018 to 2021). V loses 10 bases of germline sequence and J loses 7 bases, and the interval between the two ends is 11 bases. From the cysteine through the phenylalanine, the CDR3 covers 11 amino acids. The CDR3 DNA has 33 bases and is translated from base 1. CDR1 and CDR2 are read off the germline V gene (reference sequence) as LNHDA and SQIVND. Library preparation was by RT-PCR. The sequencer was a NextSeq 550. TCRdb handled the public reads itself, with Q25 trimming in fastp and clone calling in MiXCR, and kept productive beta chains. Entries are consolidated by CDR3 protein sequence, retaining the most common genes and DNA. Present in this sample are 920,000 or so distinct CDR3 sequences, 18% of which were seen just once. The leading ten clones occupy approximately 5.9% of the sample.

The sample comprised blood, either unsorted or a sorted T cell fraction (not recorded which). The sequence is built from TRBV19 and TRBJ1-3, with an unclear D gene assignment. The source of this sequence is a human donor who was either an allogeneic HSCT recipient or a stem cell or donor lymphocyte infusion donor (not recorded which). It is not recorded whose cells these are; they may come from a transplant donor. The nucleotide sequence reads as follows: TGTGCCACCTTTGTGGGCAACACCATATATTTT. Translated, it reads CATFVGNTIYF. When the CDR3 is completed using the reference TRBV19 and TRBJ1-3 genes on either side, the full variable domain is DGGITQSPKYLFRKEGQNVTLSCEQNLNHDAMYWYRQDPGQGLRLIYYSQIVNDFQKGDIAEGYSVSREKKESFPLTVTSAQKNPTAFYLCATFVGNTIYFGEGSWLTVV.